The T cell receptor (beta chain) under discussion was sequenced for a study of cytomegalovirus exposure and HLA in healthy donors. Study-wide results and caveats: Across HLA loci, a later analysis found differing TCR association rates, with DRB1 most and HLA-C fewest. Some V segments (TRBV6-2 and TRBV6-3 among them) were excluded as indistinguishable. In vitro data verified a few CMV-associated chains as specific for CMV antigens.

The PCR ran on 60 Vbeta and 13 Jbeta primers. How the authors handled the data: Later reanalysis found 70 million to 95 million unique TCR beta chains, around 10 million of them shared. Some clones are missing from TCRdb's copy, which holds only in-frame ones; the method was immunoSEQ multiplex PCR. V and J calls plus clone size are reproduced from that table; the DNA served to infer D and trimming. The sample consists of fewer than 200,000 clones, about 72% of them appearing once. Remarks on this clone: Its antigen is undetermined.

CDR1 GTSNPN and CDR2 SVGIG come from the germline V gene (reference sequence). Trimming cost V 1 base and J 4 bases; bases outside gene matches: 8. This CDR3 comprises 16 residues. The clonotype originates from a human donor in good health. V and J are TRBV30 and TRBJ2-3; 10 bases line up with TRBD2. Input material: PBMCs. The DNA of the CDR3 is TGTGCCTGGAGTGGGGAAGGGGGACTAGCGTCAGATACGCAGTATTTT. Amino acid sequence: CAWSGEGGLASDTQYF.